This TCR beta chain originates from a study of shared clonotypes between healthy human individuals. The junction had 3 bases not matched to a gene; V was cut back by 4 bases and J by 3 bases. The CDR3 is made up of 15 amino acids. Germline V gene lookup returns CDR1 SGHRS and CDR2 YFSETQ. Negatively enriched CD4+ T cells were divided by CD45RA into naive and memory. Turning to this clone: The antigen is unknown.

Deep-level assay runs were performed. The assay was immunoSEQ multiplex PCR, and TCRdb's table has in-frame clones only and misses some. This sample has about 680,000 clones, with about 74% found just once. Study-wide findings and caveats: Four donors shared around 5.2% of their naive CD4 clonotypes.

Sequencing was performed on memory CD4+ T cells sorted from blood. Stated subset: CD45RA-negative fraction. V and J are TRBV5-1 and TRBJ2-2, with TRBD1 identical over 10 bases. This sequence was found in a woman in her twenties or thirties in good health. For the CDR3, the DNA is TGCGCCAGCAGCGGACAGGGGGGAGACACCGGGGAGCTGTTTTTT. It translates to CASSGQGGDTGELFF.